This TCR beta chain derives from a study of cytomegalovirus exposure and HLA in healthy donors. Notes on the study in general: Later on, an analysis found that several of the most significant clusters appeared to be linked to common viral pathogens, which included parvovirus B19.

With respect to this clone: What it recognizes is unknown.

Primers for the PCR totalled 60 Vbeta and 13 Jbeta. Assay: immunoSEQ multiplex PCR; the TCRdb copy retains only in-frame clones and omits some. The repertoire holds some 120,000 clones, with 81% as singletons. CDR3 size: 18 residues. Those who donated were healthy bone marrow donors. This sequence was found in a young man in good health and CMV-seronegative. The source material was PBMCs. The chain combines TRBV21-1 with TRBJ1-3. TRBV21-1 is listed as a pseudogene. The CDR3 DNA reads TGTGCCAGCAGCAAAATTATGGGAGGGGCAGGGTCTGGAAACACCATATATTTT. It yields the protein CASSKIMGGAGSGNTIYF.